This T cell receptor (beta chain) came from a study of blood T cell repertoires in COVID-19. The CDR3 runs 15 residues. Germline values: CDR1 SGHTS, CDR2 YDEGEE. The J segment lost 7 bases and the V segment lost 0 bases, leaving 7 bases of the junction unmatched. Assay used: immunoSEQ multiplex PCR; TCRdb lists only in-frame clones, some missing. The table has tens of thousands of clones, approximately 90% seen once; the top ten hold roughly 0.8%. This clone was seen a handful of times. The genes are TRBV5-8 and TRBJ2-5, with 9 bases fitting TRBD2. This clonotype was sampled from a woman of 80 years or more with acute or convalescent COVID-19. Material: peripheral blood. The CDR3 DNA follows: TGTGCCAGCAGCTTGGTAGCGGGGGTCGTTCGGACCCAGTACTTC. Translation gives CASSLVAGVVRTQYF.